The table lists the clone carrying this T cell receptor beta chain with many counts. Its specificity is not known. Distinct nucleotide sequences in the sample also encode this CDR3. This entry belongs to a study of metastatic and nonmetastatic thyroid tumors. Study outcomes and limitations: The study reportedly found significantly higher TCR beta diversity in malignant thyroid tumors than benign nodules, in blood and tumor.

This CDR3 contains 12 residues. The germline V gene has CDR1 SQVTM and CDR2 ANQGSEA. Trimming pared 7 bases from V and 0 bases from J, leaving 9 bases between. Prior to thyroid surgery, none of the patients had received any treatment. TCRdb re-analyzed the PCR reads using MiXCR. The repertoire has more than 25,000 clones, about 20% of them found once; the top ten carry approximately 30%. The gene calls are TRBV29-1 and TRBJ2-5, with D perhaps TRBD1 (5 bases). The clonotype was recovered from a male donor with papillary thyroid cancer or a benign thyroid nodule (not recorded which). Some clones in this sample may be carry-over from other donors' samples. Material for sequencing was blood. The CDR3 here is CSAQGNQETQYF. The CDR3 DNA reads as TGCAGCGCGCAGGGAAACCAAGAGACCCAGTACTTC.